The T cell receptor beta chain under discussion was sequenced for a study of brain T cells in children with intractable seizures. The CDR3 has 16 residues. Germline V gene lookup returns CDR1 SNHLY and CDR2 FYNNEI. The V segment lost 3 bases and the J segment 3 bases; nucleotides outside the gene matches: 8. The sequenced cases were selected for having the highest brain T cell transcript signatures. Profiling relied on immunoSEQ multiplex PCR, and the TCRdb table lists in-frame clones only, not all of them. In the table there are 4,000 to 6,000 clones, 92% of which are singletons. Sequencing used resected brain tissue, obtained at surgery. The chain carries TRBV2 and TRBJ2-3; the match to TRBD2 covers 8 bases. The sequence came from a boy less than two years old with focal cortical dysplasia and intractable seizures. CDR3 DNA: TGTGCCAGCAGTGACTTTATTTCGGGGGGGACAGATACGCAGTATTTT. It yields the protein CASSDFISGGTDTQYF.